The following is a T cell receptor beta chain sequence with its context. This record belongs to a study of cytomegalovirus exposure and HLA in healthy donors. Sequencing used immunoSEQ multiplex PCR; TCRdb keeps in-frame clones, though not all of them. The sample includes 250,000 to 350,000 clones, approximately 86% seen only once; the top ten take 1% to 1.5%. The sequenced material came from PBMCs. The receptor was derived from a woman in her 30s in good health and CMV-seropositive.

CDR3 nucleotides: TGTGCCAGCAGCCTGACAGGGGCGGGCGAGCAGTACTTC. Its translation is CASSLTGAGEQYF. The chain combines TRBV11-2 with TRBJ2-7, with 8 bases identical to TRBD1. The CDR3 length is 13 residues. The V and J ends lost 5 bases and 6 bases, in that order; junction bases with no gene match: 6. CDR1 is SGHAT and CDR2 is FQNNGV in the germline V gene. Full variable domain (outside the CDR3, taken from reference TRBV11-2 and TRBJ2-7): EAGVAQSPRYKIIEKRQSVAFWCNPISGHATLYWYQQILGQGPKLLIQFQNNGVVDDSQLPKDRFSAERLKGVDSTLKIQPAKLEDSAVYLCASSLTGAGEQYFGPGTRLTVT.